This entry describes one T cell receptor beta chain. Its specificity is unknown. Assay used: immunoSEQ multiplex PCR; TCRdb lists only in-frame clones, some missing. The table includes approximately 44,000 clones, 65% to 85% detected once. The sample is drawn from a study of OX40 agonist ivuxolimab in advanced cancers. Study details: In this trial design, patients received ivuxolimab intravenously at 0.01 to 10 mg/kg every 2 weeks.

Study results and limitations: Mean expanded clone counts were higher in CD8+ than CD4+ T cells. CD4+ and CD8+ T cells in blood underwent clonal expansion by week 6 at 0.1 to 3.0 mg/kg.

This sequence originates from an adult with an advanced solid tumor such as melanoma, head and neck, liver or kidney cancer. The material was CD4+ or CD8+ T cells sorted from blood, obtained in a trial of the OX40 agonist ivuxolimab.

The CDR3: CASSVEGQGIREQYF. The CDR3 DNA sequence: TGTGCCAGCAGCGTAGAGGGACAGGGCATTCGCGAGCAGTACTTC. The gene calls are TRBV9 and TRBJ2-7, with 9 bases identical to TRBD1. This CDR3 spans 15 amino acids. V gave up 0 bases and J gave up 6 bases; unmatched junction bases: 7. Germline V gives CDR1 SGDLS, CDR2 YYNGEE. Looking up the rest from reference TRBV9 and TRBJ2-7 gives the full variable domain: DSGVTQTPKHLITATGQRVTLRCSPRSGDLSVYWYQQSLDQGLQFLIQYYNGEERAKGNILERFSAQQFPDLHSELNLSSLELGDSALYFCASSVEGQGIREQYFGPGTRLTVT.